A single sample is the source of the 7 T cell receptor beta chains below, sequenced in a study of OX40 agonist ivuxolimab in advanced cancers. Assay used: immunoSEQ multiplex PCR; TCRdb lists only in-frame clones, some missing. The data contain over 25,000 clones, 80% to 85% of them seen just once; the ten biggest clones take up about 20%. Sequenced here: CD4+ or CD8+ T cells sorted from blood, sampled in a trial of the OX40 agonist ivuxolimab. Receptor source: an adult with an advanced solid tumor such as melanoma, head and neck, liver or kidney cancer.

This chain uses TRBV15 with TRBJ2-1, with TRBD2 matching 7 bases. V shed 2 bases, J shed 8 bases, and the junction held 21 bases outside the gene matches. The CDR3 is 19 amino acids. Germline assignment: CDR1 LNHNV and CDR2 YYDKDF (reference sequence). The CDR3 DNA sequence: TGTGCCACCAGCAGAAACCCCACCGGGATCGCGGGAGTCTCTGATGAGCAGTTCTTC. Amino acid sequence: CATSRNPTGIAGVSDEQFF. Drawing the rest from reference TRBV15 and TRBJ2-1, the complete variable domain is DAMVIQNPRYQVTQFGKPVTLSCSQTLNHNVMYWYQQKSSQAPKLLFHYYDKDFNNEADTPDNFQSRRPNTSFCFLDIRSPGLGDTAMYLCATSRNPTGIAGVSDEQFFGPGTRLTVL.

Here the CDR3 reads CASSVEGDFFNTGELFF. CDR3 DNA sequence: TGTGCCAGCAGCGTAGAAGGAGACTTCTTCAACACCGGGGAGCTGTTTTTT. This sequence joins TRBV9 and TRBJ2-2; no reliable D call. This CDR3 has 17 residues. The germline gives CDR1 SGDLS, CDR2 YYNGEE. V was trimmed by 0 bases and J by 2 bases, leaving 14 bases between them.

The rearrangement uses TRBV4-2 and TRBJ2-7; 11 bases agree with TRBD2. V lost 0 bases to trimming and J lost 2 bases; unmatched junction nucleotides: 3. The V gene's germline CDR1 is LGHNA and CDR2 YNFKEQ. CDR3 size: 16 residues. Written as DNA, the CDR3 is TGTGCCAGCAGCCAAGATGCGGGACTAGCGGCCTACGAGCAGTACTTC. The encoded protein is CASSQDAGLAAYEQYF.

This chain connects TRBV30 to TRBJ2-3, with 10 nucleotides matching TRBD2. The V and J ends lost 0 bases and 4 bases, in that order; junction bases with no gene match: 4. The CDR3 spans 15 residues. Germline V gives CDR1 GTSNPN, CDR2 SVGIG (reference sequence). This chain's CDR3 is CAWSVTSGISDTQYF. The CDR3 DNA follows: TGTGCCTGGAGTGTAACTAGCGGGATCTCAGATACGCAGTATTTT.

The rearrangement joins TRBV6-4 to TRBJ2-3, with TRBD2 matching over 9 bases. The germline V gene has CDR1 MRHNA and CDR2 SNTAGT. Trimming at V came to 3 bases and at J to 4 bases, leaving 5 bases not matched to a gene. CDR3 length: 15 residues. CDR3 DNA: TGTGCCAGCAGTGAAGCCGCGGGGGGGCCAGATACGCAGTATTTT. This translates into CASSEAAGGPDTQYF.

The J gene is TRBJ1-2, the V gene TRBV4-1; D gene ambiguous. The ends were cut back, 3 bases at V and 5 bases at J, with 13 bases in the middle. The CDR3 has 14 amino acids. Germline CDR1 is MGHRA and CDR2 is YSYEKL. CDR3 in amino acids: CASSQTTGSYGYTF. The DNA for the CDR3 is TGCGCCAGCAGCCAGACGACGGGCTCTTATGGCTACACCTTC.

The CDR3 spells CASSVGTSNSPLHF. CDR3 nucleotide sequence: TGTGCCAGCAGCGTAGGGACCTCAAATTCACCCCTCCACTTT. The rearrangement joins TRBV9 to TRBJ1-6; D not certain. The germline CDR1 and CDR2 sequences are SGDLS and YYNGEE. This CDR3 comprises 14 residues. The ends were cut back, 0 bases at V and 7 bases at J, with 8 bases in the middle.